This is a list of T cell receptor beta chains from one sample in a study of cytomegalovirus exposure and HLA in healthy donors. The table came from immunoSEQ multiplex PCR; TCRdb's copy has only in-frame clones and leaves some out. This sample has around 150,000 clones, with roughly 85% found just once. The sample was PBMCs. These receptors all come from a man aged 35 to 55 in good health and CMV-seronegative. The CDR3 runs from the conserved cysteine through the conserved F or W. Fields, in order: D gene, clone size, J gene, V gene, CDR3 protein, CDR3 DNA. D genes are given only for firm matches. Part of the rows lack a size; the others show once, few, many or a class for expanded clones.

D gene: TRBD1
clone size: NA
J gene: TRBJ1-1
V gene: TRBV11-2
CDR3 protein: CASSFRGQGITEAFF
CDR3 DNA: TGTGCCAGCAGCTTTAGGGGACAGGGGATCACTGAAGCTTTCTTT

D gene: NA
clone size: NA
J gene: TRBJ2-5
V gene: TRBV28
CDR3 protein: CASSSRTGSVVETQYF
CDR3 DNA: TGTGCCAGCAGTTCCCGAACGGGTTCCGTGGTAGAGACCCAGTACTTC

D gene: NA
clone size: NA
J gene: TRBJ2-7
V gene: TRBV27
CDR3 protein: CASSPLGGGTYEQYF
CDR3 DNA: TGTGCCAGCAGTCCCTTGGGGGGAGGAACCTACGAGCAGTACTTC

D gene: NA
clone size: once
J gene: TRBJ2-7
V gene: TRBV7-2
CDR3 protein: CASSLGGGYEQYF
CDR3 DNA: TGTGCCAGCAGCTTAGGGGGCGGCTACGAGCAGTACTTC

D gene: NA
clone size: NA
J gene: TRBJ2-5
V gene: TRBV7-3
CDR3 protein: CASSLRGGGETQYF
CDR3 DNA: TGTGCCAGCAGCTTACGGGGAGGGGGTGAGACCCAGTACTTC

D gene: TRBD1
clone size: NA
J gene: TRBJ1-4
V gene: TRBV5-4
CDR3 protein: CASSLGQGANEKLFF
CDR3 DNA: TGTGCCAGCAGCTTGGGACAGGGCGCGAATGAAAAACTGTTTTTT

D gene: TRBD1
clone size: NA
J gene: TRBJ2-1
V gene: TRBV7-2
CDR3 protein: CASSYGTGYREQFF
CDR3 DNA: TGTGCCAGCAGCTATGGGACAGGGTATCGGGAGCAGTTCTTC

D gene: NA
clone size: NA
J gene: TRBJ2-2
V gene: TRBV11-2
CDR3 protein: CASSVRDGGSGELFF
CDR3 DNA: TGTGCCAGCAGCGTAAGGGACGGAGGGAGCGGGGAGCTGTTTTTT

D gene: NA
clone size: few
J gene: TRBJ1-6
V gene: TRBV27
CDR3 protein: CASSLAIYNSPLHF
CDR3 DNA: TGTGCCAGCAGTTTGGCCATCTATAATTCACCCCTCCACTTT

D gene: NA
clone size: NA
J gene: TRBJ2-3
V gene: TRBV27
CDR3 protein: CASTSLGGARLSDTQYF
CDR3 DNA: TGTGCCAGCACCTCTCTGGGGGGGGCTCGGTTATCGGATACGCAGTATTTT

D gene: NA
clone size: NA
J gene: TRBJ1-5
V gene: TRBV4-3
CDR3 protein: CASSQEETFKGQPQHF
CDR3 DNA: TGCGCCAGCAGCCAAGAAGAGACATTTAAAGGTCAGCCCCAGCATTTT

D gene: TRBD1
clone size: NA
J gene: TRBJ1-6
V gene: TRBV2
CDR3 protein: CASSEAPPGQGSPLHF
CDR3 DNA: TGTGCCAGCAGTGAAGCCCCCCCAGGACAGGGGTCACCCCTCCACTTT

D gene: TRBD1
clone size: NA
J gene: TRBJ2-7
V gene: TRBV19
CDR3 protein: CASSIGEGQGAREQYF
CDR3 DNA: TGTGCCAGTAGTATTGGGGAGGGACAGGGGGCACGGGAGCAGTACTTC

D gene: NA
clone size: NA
J gene: TRBJ2-1
V gene: TRBV5-4
CDR3 protein: CASSLSPGQYNEQFF
CDR3 DNA: TGTGCCAGCAGCCTGTCGCCGGGACAATACAATGAGCAGTTCTTC

D gene: TRBD1
clone size: NA
J gene: TRBJ1-4
V gene: TRBV6-5
CDR3 protein: CASSYSRDRDIKLFF
CDR3 DNA: TGTGCCAGCAGTTACTCTAGGGACAGGGATATAAAACTGTTTTTT

D gene: NA
clone size: NA
J gene: TRBJ1-5
V gene: TRBV2
CDR3 protein: CASSLSNQPQHF
CDR3 DNA: TGTGCCAGCAGTCTTAGCAATCAGCCCCAGCATTTT

D gene: TRBD2
clone size: once
J gene: TRBJ2-7
V gene: TRBV25-1
CDR3 protein: CATTSGAYEQYF
CDR3 DNA: TGTGCCACCACTAGCGGGGCCTACGAGCAGTACTTC

D gene: TRBD2
clone size: once
J gene: TRBJ2-3
V gene: TRBV19
CDR3 protein: CASSAWTSRSDTQYF
CDR3 DNA: TGTGCCAGTAGTGCCTGGACTAGCAGGTCTGATACGCAGTATTTT

D gene: TRBD1
clone size: few
J gene: TRBJ2-7
V gene: TRBV6-1
CDR3 protein: CASSEARGLGYEQYF
CDR3 DNA: TGTGCCAGCAGTGAAGCAAGGGGGCTAGGATACGAGCAGTACTTC

D gene: TRBD2
clone size: NA
J gene: TRBJ2-7
V gene: TRBV7-3
CDR3 protein: CASSLKRKREGSYEQYF
CDR3 DNA: TGTGCCAGCAGCTTAAAGCGCAAGCGGGAGGGCTCCTACGAGCAGTACTTC

D gene: NA
clone size: NA
J gene: TRBJ1-5
V gene: TRBV28
CDR3 protein: CASSRPGRGDQPQHF
CDR3 DNA: TGTGCCAGCAGTCGACCCGGCAGGGGAGATCAGCCCCAGCATTTT

D gene: TRBD2
clone size: NA
J gene: TRBJ2-3
V gene: TRBV29-1
CDR3 protein: CSEASGRSEDTQYF
CDR3 DNA: TGCAGCGAAGCTAGCGGGAGGAGTGAAGATACGCAGTATTTT

D gene: NA
clone size: NA
J gene: TRBJ1-6
V gene: TRBV2
CDR3 protein: CAGAPGHNPDGSPLHF
CDR3 DNA: TGTGCCGGGGCTCCGGGACATAATCCGGACGGTTCACCCCTCCACTTT

D gene: TRBD1
clone size: NA
J gene: TRBJ1-5
V gene: TRBV19
CDR3 protein: CASSILRQGGQPQHF
CDR3 DNA: TGTGCCAGTAGTATTCTGCGACAGGGTGGACAGCCCCAGCATTTT

D gene: NA
clone size: NA
J gene: TRBJ1-1
V gene: TRBV10-3
CDR3 protein: CAISESQNTEAFF
CDR3 DNA: TGTGCCATCAGTGAGTCCCAGAACACTGAAGCTTTCTTT

D gene: TRBD2
clone size: NA
J gene: TRBJ2-1
V gene: TRBV5-1
CDR3 protein: CASRFSGSSYNEQFF
CDR3 DNA: TGCGCCAGCAGGTTCAGCGGGAGCTCCTACAATGAGCAGTTCTTC

D gene: NA
clone size: NA
J gene: TRBJ1-5
V gene: TRBV7-3
CDR3 protein: CASSLGPRQPQHF
CDR3 DNA: TGTGCCAGCAGCTTGGGCCCCCGACAGCCCCAGCATTTT

D gene: TRBD2
clone size: NA
J gene: TRBJ2-7
V gene: TRBV6-1
CDR3 protein: CASSEEGLAGAPYEQYF
CDR3 DNA: TGTGCCAGCAGTGAAGAGGGACTAGCGGGAGCCCCCTACGAGCAGTACTTC

D gene: TRBD2
clone size: NA
J gene: TRBJ2-1
V gene: TRBV5-6
CDR3 protein: CASRMTSARSDEQFF
CDR3 DNA: TGTGCCAGCAGGATGACTAGCGCAAGAAGCGATGAGCAGTTCTTC

D gene: NA
clone size: NA
J gene: TRBJ1-2
V gene: TRBV19
CDR3 protein: CASTPTPGIGGYTF
CDR3 DNA: TGTGCCAGTACCCCAACCCCAGGAATTGGTGGCTACACCTTC

D gene: TRBD1
clone size: few
J gene: TRBJ2-3
V gene: TRBV9
CDR3 protein: CASSVTGDMVDTQYF
CDR3 DNA: TGTGCCAGCAGCGTGACAGGGGATATGGTAGATACGCAGTATTTT

D gene: TRBD2
clone size: NA
J gene: TRBJ2-7
V gene: TRBV7-6
CDR3 protein: CASSLDVGTSGSYEQYF
CDR3 DNA: TGTGCCAGCAGCTTAGATGTTGGGACTAGCGGTTCCTACGAGCAGTACTTC

D gene: TRBD2
clone size: NA
J gene: TRBJ2-2
V gene: TRBV27
CDR3 protein: CASSFRGGDTGELFF
CDR3 DNA: TGTGCCAGCAGTTTTCGCGGGGGGGACACCGGGGAGCTGTTTTTT

D gene: NA
clone size: NA
J gene: TRBJ2-7
V gene: TRBV5-4
CDR3 protein: CASSSYTGSRNYEQYF
CDR3 DNA: TGTGCCAGCAGCTCATACACAGGTTCCCGCAACTACGAGCAGTACTTC

D gene: TRBD2
clone size: NA
J gene: TRBJ2-7
V gene: TRBV9
CDR3 protein: CASSPSLAGGPYEQYF
CDR3 DNA: TGTGCCAGCAGCCCCTCTCTAGCGGGGGGCCCCTACGAGCAGTACTTC

D gene: TRBD1
clone size: NA
J gene: TRBJ1-3
V gene: TRBV28
CDR3 protein: CASSPSGQGLSGNTVYF
CDR3 DNA: TGTGCCAGCAGTCCCTCGGGACAGGGGCTTTCAGGAAACACCGTATATTTT

D gene: NA
clone size: NA
J gene: TRBJ1-5
V gene: TRBV5-1
CDR3 protein: CASSLDGNQPQHF
CDR3 DNA: TGCGCCAGCAGCTTGGACGGGAACCAGCCCCAGCATTTT

D gene: TRBD1
clone size: NA
J gene: TRBJ1-4
V gene: TRBV28
CDR3 protein: CASSITGGREKLFF
CDR3 DNA: TGTGCCAGCAGTATCACAGGGGGCCGGGAAAAACTGTTTTTT

D gene: TRBD1
clone size: NA
J gene: TRBJ2-2
V gene: TRBV7-3
CDR3 protein: CASSSGQAGTGELFF
CDR3 DNA: TGTGCCAGCAGCTCGGGACAGGCAGGCACCGGGGAGCTGTTTTTT

D gene: TRBD2
clone size: few
J gene: TRBJ2-1
V gene: TRBV5-5
CDR3 protein: CASSSSGGEYNEQFF
CDR3 DNA: TGTGCCAGCAGCAGTAGCGGGGGGGAGTACAATGAGCAGTTCTTC

D gene: NA
clone size: NA
J gene: TRBJ2-5
V gene: TRBV27
CDR3 protein: CASGPLGLVDQETQYF
CDR3 DNA: TGTGCCAGCGGTCCCCTGGGACTCGTGGACCAAGAGACCCAGTACTTC

D gene: NA
clone size: NA
J gene: TRBJ1-2
V gene: TRBV18
CDR3 protein: CASSPSDSNYGYTF
CDR3 DNA: TGTGCCAGCTCACCATCAGACAGTAACTATGGCTACACCTTC

D gene: NA
clone size: NA
J gene: TRBJ1-4
V gene: TRBV6-1
CDR3 protein: CASIWRGNEKLFF
CDR3 DNA: TGTGCCAGCATTTGGAGGGGTAATGAAAAACTGTTTTTT

D gene: NA
clone size: NA
J gene: TRBJ2-1
V gene: TRBV10-3
CDR3 protein: CAMGRSGNEQFF
CDR3 DNA: TGTGCCATGGGGAGGTCTGGAAATGAGCAGTTCTTC

D gene: NA
clone size: NA
J gene: TRBJ2-2
V gene: TRBV7-2
CDR3 protein: CASGRNTGELFF
CDR3 DNA: TGTGCCAGCGGCCGAAACACCGGGGAGCTGTTTTTT

D gene: NA
clone size: NA
J gene: TRBJ2-7
V gene: TRBV28
CDR3 protein: CASSRQATYEQYF
CDR3 DNA: TGTGCCAGCAGTCGACAGGCGACCTACGAGCAGTACTTC

D gene: NA
clone size: once
J gene: TRBJ2-7
V gene: TRBV15
CDR3 protein: CATSRSRDTNSYEQYF
CDR3 DNA: TGTGCCACCAGCAGATCCCGGGACACTAACTCCTACGAGCAGTACTTC

D gene: NA
clone size: NA
J gene: TRBJ2-7
V gene: TRBV16
CDR3 protein: CASSIGVYEQYF
CDR3 DNA: TGTGCCAGCAGTATCGGGGTATACGAGCAGTACTTC

D gene: NA
clone size: few
J gene: TRBJ2-2
V gene: TRBV7-7
CDR3 protein: CASSLTPGATGELFF
CDR3 DNA: TGTGCTAGCAGCTTAACACCGGGAGCTACCGGGGAGCTGTTTTTT

D gene: NA
clone size: NA
J gene: TRBJ1-6
V gene: TRBV5-4
CDR3 protein: CASSSRDTNLPALHF
CDR3 DNA: TGTGCCAGCAGCAGCCGGGATACCAACCTACCGGCCCTCCACTTT

D gene: TRBD2
clone size: NA
J gene: TRBJ2-1
V gene: TRBV25-1
CDR3 protein: CASSEYIRTGGRDEQFF
CDR3 DNA: TGTGCCAGCAGTGAATATATTCGAACGGGAGGGCGGGATGAGCAGTTCTTC

D gene: TRBD2
clone size: NA
J gene: TRBJ2-1
V gene: TRBV28
CDR3 protein: CASGGREASSYNEQFF
CDR3 DNA: TGTGCCAGTGGTGGGCGGGAGGCTAGCTCCTACAATGAGCAGTTCTTC

D gene: TRBD2
clone size: NA
J gene: TRBJ2-3
V gene: TRBV9
CDR3 protein: CASSVDSGGTDTQYF
CDR3 DNA: TGTGCCAGCAGCGTAGATAGCGGGGGCACAGATACGCAGTATTTT

D gene: TRBD2
clone size: once
J gene: TRBJ2-7
V gene: TRBV5-6
CDR3 protein: CASSLEGLAVYEQYF
CDR3 DNA: TGTGCCAGCAGCTTGGAGGGACTAGCGGTCTACGAGCAGTACTTC

D gene: TRBD1
clone size: NA
J gene: TRBJ2-1
V gene: TRBV5-1
CDR3 protein: CASSPHRGRVYNEQFF
CDR3 DNA: TGCGCCAGCAGCCCCCACAGGGGGCGCGTGTACAATGAGCAGTTCTTC